This TCR beta chain appears in the sequencing data of a study of blood T cell repertoires in COVID-19. Study as a whole: T cells, B-cell-depleted T cells, or PBMCs provided the cDNA or gDNA that served as material.

Sequencing used immunoSEQ multiplex PCR; TCRdb keeps in-frame clones, though not all of them. Of fewer than 250,000 clones listed, 84% were seen once; the top ten hold roughly 4%. Germline assignment: CDR1 LNHDA and CDR2 SQIVND (reference sequence). Trimming at V came to 4 bases and at J to 0 bases, leaving 1 base not matched to a gene. The CDR3 has 16 amino acids. Sequencing was performed on peripheral blood. The chain combines TRBV19 with TRBJ2-4; 12 positions match TRBD1. This clonotype originated in a man aged 45-65 years with acute or convalescent COVID-19. For the CDR3, the DNA is TGTGCCAGTAGTACGGGACAGGGGGCAGCCAAAAACATTCAGTACTTC. It is translated as CASSTGQGAAKNIQYF.